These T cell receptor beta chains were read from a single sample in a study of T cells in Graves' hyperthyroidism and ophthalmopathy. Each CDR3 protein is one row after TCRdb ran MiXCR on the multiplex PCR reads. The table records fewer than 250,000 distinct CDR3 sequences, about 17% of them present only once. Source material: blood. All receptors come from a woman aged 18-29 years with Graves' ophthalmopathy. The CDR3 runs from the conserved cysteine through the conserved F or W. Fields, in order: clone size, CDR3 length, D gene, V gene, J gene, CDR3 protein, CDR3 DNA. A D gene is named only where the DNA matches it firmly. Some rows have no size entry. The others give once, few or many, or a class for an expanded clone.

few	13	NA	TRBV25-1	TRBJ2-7	CASSELGSYEQYF	TGTGCCAGCAGTGAACTCGGGAGCTACGAGCAGTACTTC
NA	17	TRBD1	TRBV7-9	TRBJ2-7	CASSLDPWTGSSYEQYF	TGTGCCAGCAGCTTAGATCCCTGGACAGGGAGCTCCTACGAGCAGTACTTC
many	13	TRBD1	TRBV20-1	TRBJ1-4	CSANDRDSEKLFF	TGCAGTGCTAACGACCGGGACAGTGAAAAACTGTTTTTT
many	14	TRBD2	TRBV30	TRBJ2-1	CALPREGTYNEQFF	TGTGCCCTCCCGAGGGAGGGGACCTACAATGAGCAGTTCTTC
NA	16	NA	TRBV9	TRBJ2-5	CASSIGAVDNQETQYF	TGTGCCAGCAGCATTGGGGCGGTCGACAACCAAGAGACCCAGTACTTC
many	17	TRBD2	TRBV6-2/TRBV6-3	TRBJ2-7	CASSRLGLAGGPYEQYF	TGTGCCAGCAGCCGCTTGGGACTAGCGGGAGGGCCCTACGAGCAGTACTTC
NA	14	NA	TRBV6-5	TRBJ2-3	CASSVSIMTDTQYF	TGTGCCAGCAGTGTCTCGATTATGACAGATACGCAGTATTTT
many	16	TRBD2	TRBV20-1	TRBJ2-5	CSAAGTSGRAGETQYF	TGCAGTGCTGCCGGGACTAGCGGGAGGGCCGGGGAGACCCAGTACTTC
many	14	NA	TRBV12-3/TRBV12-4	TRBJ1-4	CASSNTLRSEKLFF	TGTGCCAGCAGTAACACCCTGCGGAGTGAAAAACTGTTTTTT
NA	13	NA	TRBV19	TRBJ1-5	CASSKGSNQPQHF	TGTGCCAGTAGCAAAGGGAGCAATCAGCCCCAGCATTTT
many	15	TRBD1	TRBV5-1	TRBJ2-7	CASSLVRTGTYEQYF	TGCGCCAGCAGCTTGGTACGGACAGGGACTTACGAGCAGTACTTC
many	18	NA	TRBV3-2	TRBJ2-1	CASIAGQVERGSYNEQFF	TGTGCCAGCATAGCGGGACAGGTCGAAAGGGGCTCCTACAATGAGCAGTTCTTC
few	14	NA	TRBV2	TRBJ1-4	CASGAFATNEKLFF	TGTGCCAGCGGGGCTTTTGCAACTAATGAAAAACTGTTTTTT
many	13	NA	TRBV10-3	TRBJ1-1	CAISGFGDTEAFF	TGTGCCATCAGTGGTTTTGGTGACACTGAAGCTTTCTTT
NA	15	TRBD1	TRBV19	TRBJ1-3	CASSAAGGTGNTIYF	TGTGCCAGTAGTGCAGCAGGGGGCACTGGAAACACCATATATTTT
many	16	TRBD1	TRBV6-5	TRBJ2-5	CASSYSRTGVSETQYF	TGTGCCAGCAGTTACTCCCGGACAGGAGTATCAGAGACCCAGTACTTC
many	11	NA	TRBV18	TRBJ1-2	CASSPDYGYTF	TGTGCCAGCTCACCAGACTATGGCTACACCTTC
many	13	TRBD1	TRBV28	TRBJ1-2	CASSPGQGFGYTF	TGTGCCAGCAGTCCTGGACAGGGCTTCGGCTACACCTTC
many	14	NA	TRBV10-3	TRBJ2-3	CAISDRGKTDTQYF	TGTGCCATCAGTGACAGGGGTAAGACAGATACGCAGTATTTT
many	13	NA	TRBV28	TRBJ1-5	CASSLDGNQPQHF	TGTGCCAGCAGTTTGGACGGGAATCAGCCCCAGCATTTT
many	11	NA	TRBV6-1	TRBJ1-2	CASSPRRGYTF	TGTGCCAGCAGCCCACGTCGGGGCTACACCTTC
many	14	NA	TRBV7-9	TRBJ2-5	CASSLGGPQETQYF	TGTGCCAGCAGCCTAGGGGGTCCTCAAGAGACCCAGTACTTC
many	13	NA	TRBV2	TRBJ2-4	CASSDLDFNIQYF	TGTGCCAGCAGTGATTTGGATTTCAACATTCAGTACTTC
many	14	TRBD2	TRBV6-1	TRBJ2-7	CAASPIAGTYEQYF	TGTGCCGCTTCCCCCATAGCGGGGACCTACGAGCAGTACTTC
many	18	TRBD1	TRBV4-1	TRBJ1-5	CASSQDPGGGGSGQPQHF	TGCGCCAGCAGCCAAGATCCAGGGGGGGGCGGTTCGGGACAGCCCCAGCATTTT
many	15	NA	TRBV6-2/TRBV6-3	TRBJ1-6	CASREDGGYNSPLHF	TGTGCCAGCAGAGAGGACGGAGGTTATAATTCACCCCTCCACTTT
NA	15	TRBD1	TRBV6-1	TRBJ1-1	CASGREDRLNTEAFF	TGTGCCAGCGGGAGGGAGGACAGGTTGAACACTGAAGCTTTCTTT
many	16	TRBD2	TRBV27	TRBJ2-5	CASSLTLAGAWKTQYF	TGTGCCAGCAGTTTAACGCTAGCGGGAGCGTGGAAGACCCAGTACTTC
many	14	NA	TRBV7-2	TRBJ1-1	CASSLYQRNTEAFF	TGTGCCAGCAGCTTATACCAACGGAACACTGAAGCTTTCTTT
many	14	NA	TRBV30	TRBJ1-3	CAWSVWSSGNTIYF	TGTGCCTGGAGTGTCTGGAGCTCTGGAAACACCATATATTTT
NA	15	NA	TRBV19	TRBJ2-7	CASSPGPGPSYEQYF	TGTGCCAGTAGTCCGGGACCAGGACCCTCCTACGAGCAGTACTTC
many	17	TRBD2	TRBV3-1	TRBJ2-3	CASSQDRRGSSTDTQYF	TGTGCCAGCAGCCAAGACCGGCGGGGGAGTAGCACAGATACGCAGTATTTT
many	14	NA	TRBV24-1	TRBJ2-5	CATSDTGRKETQYF	TGTGCCACCAGTGATACCGGTCGGAAAGAGACCCAGTACTTC
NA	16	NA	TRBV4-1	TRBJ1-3	CASSQDAGWDGNTIYF	TGCGCCAGCAGCCAAGATGCCGGGTGGGATGGAAACACCATATATTTT
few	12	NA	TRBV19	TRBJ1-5	CASTGRNQPQHF	TGTGCCAGTACGGGGCGCAATCAGCCCCAGCATTTT
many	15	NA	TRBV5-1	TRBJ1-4	CASSPGSTRVVELFF	TGCGCCAGCAGCCCCGGGTCGACTCGTGTTGTGGAACTGTTTTTT
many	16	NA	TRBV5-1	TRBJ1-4	CASSLGRVASNEKLFF	TGCGCCAGCAGCTTGGGCCGGGTGGCATCTAATGAAAAACTGTTTTTT
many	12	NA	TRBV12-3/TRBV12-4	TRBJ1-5	CASSTGTSTQHF	TGTGCCAGCAGTACCGGGACATCGACCCAGCATTTT
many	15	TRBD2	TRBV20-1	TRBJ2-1	CSAPLGLAGVHEQFF	TGCAGTGCCCCTCTGGGACTAGCGGGGGTTCATGAGCAGTTCTTC
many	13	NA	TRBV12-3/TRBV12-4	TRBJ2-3	CASSIRGMDTQYF	TGTGCCAGCAGTATAAGGGGTATGGATACGCAGTATTTT
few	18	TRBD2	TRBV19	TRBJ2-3	CASSIDGGTSGTGDTQYF	TGTGCCAGTAGTATAGATGGGGGGACTAGCGGGACTGGAGATACGCAGTATTTT
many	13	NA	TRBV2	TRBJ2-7	CASRASHSYEQYF	TGTGCCAGCAGGGCCTCCCACTCCTACGAGCAGTACTTC
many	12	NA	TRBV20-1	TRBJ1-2	CSARERDYGYTF	TGCAGTGCTAGGGAAAGGGACTATGGCTACACCTTC
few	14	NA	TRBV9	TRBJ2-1	CASSVGGPINEQFF	TGTGCCAGCAGCGTCGGGGGGCCCATCAATGAGCAGTTCTTC
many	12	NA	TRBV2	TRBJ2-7	CASRQNSYEQYF	TGTGCCAGCAGGCAGAACTCCTACGAGCAGTACTTC
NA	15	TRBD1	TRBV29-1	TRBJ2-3	CSVEDWGQGTDTQYF	TGCAGCGTTGAAGATTGGGGACAGGGTACAGATACGCAGTATTTT
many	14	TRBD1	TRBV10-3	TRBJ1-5	CAISESTGNQPQHF	TGTGCCATCAGTGAGTCGACAGGGAACCAGCCCCAGCATTTT
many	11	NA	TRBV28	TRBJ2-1	CASSIHNEQFF	TGTGCCAGCAGTATTCACAATGAGCAGTTCTTC
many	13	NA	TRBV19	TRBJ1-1	CASSIGTQGEAFF	TGTGCCAGTAGTATAGGAACGCAGGGTGAAGCTTTCTTT